The 30 T cell receptor beta chains in this list originate from one sample, sequenced in a study of shared clonotypes between healthy human individuals. Using immunoSEQ multiplex PCR, the repertoire was profiled, and TCRdb retains in-frame clones only, with some absent. The sample holds about 480,000 clones; more than 65% are singletons and the top ten take over 10%. What was sequenced was PBMCs. The receptors here all came from a woman in her forties in good health. Some clones in this sample may be carry-over from other donors' samples.

The rearrangement links TRBV30 to TRBJ1-3; tentative D call: TRBD1 (5 bases). The germline CDR1 and CDR2 sequences are GTSNPN and SVGIG (reference sequence). Trimming took off 5 bases at V and 8 bases at J, with 13 bases between the two ends. CDR3 length: 12 amino acids. The CDR3 loop is CAWERGRDTIYF. Here the CDR3 DNA reads TGTGCCTGGGAGAGGGGTAGGGACACCATATATTTT.

The chain joins TRBV19 to TRBJ1-5, with 8 nucleotides matching TRBD1. CDR3 length: 14 amino acids. Germline assignment: CDR1 LNHDA and CDR2 SQIVND (reference sequence). J was trimmed by 7 bases and V by 6 bases; bases with no gene match: 8. CDR3 region: CASRPPGGEQPQHF. CDR3 coding DNA: TGTGCCAGTAGACCACCAGGGGGCGAGCAGCCCCAGCATTTT.

The chain is built from TRBV11-1 and TRBJ2-1; D is unclear. This CDR3 is 14 amino acids long. Germline lookup yields CDR1 SGHAT and CDR2 FQDESV (reference sequence). V dropped 0 bases and J dropped 6 bases, with 9 bases sitting between them. CDR3 sequence reads: CASSLAPHSNEQFF. The CDR3 nucleotides read TGTGCCAGCAGCTTAGCCCCCCACTCCAATGAGCAGTTCTTC.

The chain combines TRBV6-6 with TRBJ2-7, with D hard to call. The CDR3 length is 13 residues. Deletions cut 6 bases from V and 7 bases from J, with 16 bases between. Per germline, CDR1 MNHNY and CDR2 SVGAGI (reference sequence). The CDR3 loop reads CASRQQGVGEQYF. The CDR3, as DNA: TGTGCCAGCAGGCAACAAGGCGTAGGGGAGCAGTACTTC.

The rearrangement joins TRBV6-1 to TRBJ2-1, with TRBD2 matching over 7 bases. The germline CDR1 and CDR2 sequences are MNHNS and SASEGT. The length of the CDR3 is 12 residues. V lost 6 bases to trimming and J lost 9 bases; unmatched junction nucleotides: 5. The CDR3 region is CASSGRISEQFF. The CDR3 nucleotides are TGTGCCAGCAGCGGGAGGATAAGTGAGCAGTTCTTC.

The CDR3 sequence is CASSPPPPSVYEQYF. As DNA, the CDR3 is TGTGCCAGCAGCCCTCCCCCCCCTTCCGTCTACGAGCAGTACTTC. The chain employs TRBV7-9 and TRBJ2-7; D is undetermined. The germline V gene has CDR1 SEHNR and CDR2 FQNEAQ (reference sequence). CDR3 length: 15 amino acids. V lost 5 bases and J lost 3, with 17 bases in between.

This clone was recorded a few times. The chain has TRBV20-1 and TRBJ2-1, with a tentative D call TRBD1 (5 bases). Trimming took off 4 bases at V and 9 bases at J, with 10 bases between the two ends. This CDR3 spans 11 amino acids. CDR1 and CDR2 from the germline V gene are DFQATT and SNEGSKA (reference sequence). CDR3 amino acids: CSANRLGEQFF. As DNA, the CDR3 is TGCAGTGCTAACAGGTTGGGTGAGCAGTTCTTC.

This chain links TRBV6-1 with TRBJ1-4, with TRBD1 as a possible D gene (5 bases). V lost 3 bases and J lost 0, with 11 bases in between. The CDR3 sequence is 16 residues long. Germline CDR1 reads MNHNS; CDR2 reads SASEGT. The DNA for the CDR3 is TGTGCCAGCAGTGAGTTGGGGGGTACAACTAATGAAAAACTGTTTTTT. Its translation is CASSELGGTTNEKLFF.

On this clone itself: Other nucleotide sequences from this sample produce the same CDR3. The chain couples TRBV7-9 to TRBJ2-1; 8 bases align to TRBD2. The CDR3 has 15 residues. The J segment lost 0 bases and the V segment lost 5 bases, leaving 3 bases of the junction unmatched. The germline CDR1 and CDR2 sequences are SEHNR and FQNEAQ (reference sequence). The DNA for the CDR3 is TGTGCCAGCAGCCTCAGCGGGAGCTCCTACAATGAGCAGTTCTTC. This gives the protein CASSLSGSSYNEQFF.

The chain couples TRBV7-2 to TRBJ1-2; D perhaps matches TRBD1 (5 bases). In germline, CDR1 is SGHTA, CDR2 FQGNSA. The CDR3 is made up of 14 amino acids. The V gene lost 1 base and the J gene lost 5 bases, with 11 bases spanning the gap. CDR3: CASSLVGGKYGYTF. CDR3 in DNA: TGTGCCAGCAGCTTAGTTGGGGGAAAGTATGGCTACACCTTC. The full variable domain, rest sourced from reference TRBV7-2 and TRBJ1-2, is GAGVSQSPSNKVTEKGKDVELRCDPISGHTALYWYRQSLGQGLEFLIYFQGNSAPDKSGLPSDRFSAERTGGSVSTLTIQRTQQEDSAVYLCASSLVGGKYGYTFGSGTRLTVV.

This clone was counted once. V is TRBV18 and J is TRBJ1-4, with D unresolved. V lost 5 bases, J lost 5 bases, and 9 bases lay in between. Germline V gene data show CDR1 as KGHSH and CDR2 as LQKENI. This CDR3 spans 13 amino acids. CDR3 amino acids: CASSAGNNEKLFF. CDR3 bases: TGTGCCAGCTCAGCCGGGAACAATGAAAAACTGTTTTTT.

The sample holds one count of this clone. The chain employs TRBV7-2 and TRBJ1-3, with D possibly matching TRBD1 (5 bases). This CDR3 is built from 16 residues. Germline CDR1 SGHTA, CDR2 FQGNSA. Trimming shortened V by 1 base and J by 0 bases, and 10 bases separated the two germline ends. For the CDR3, the DNA is TGTGCCAGCAGCTTAGGGCCCAGGGCCTCTGGAAACACCATATATTTT. Translation gives CASSLGPRASGNTIYF.

CDR3 sequence (DNA): TGTGCCAGTAGTCCTCGTTCTGCGTTCCCCCCCTACACCGGGGAGCTGTTTTTT. Translating it yields CASSPRSAFPPYTGELFF. The chain has TRBV19 and TRBJ2-2; no clear D. CDR3 length: 18 amino acids. The V and J ends lost 5 bases and 3 bases respectively, with 22 bases between them. The germline V gene encodes CDR1 LNHDA and CDR2 SQIVND (reference sequence).

The chain recombines TRBV7-9 with TRBJ2-7; no clear D gene. In germline, CDR1 is SEHNR, CDR2 FQNEAQ (reference sequence). The CDR3 runs 13 residues. The V gene lost 1 base and the J gene lost 6 bases, with 10 bases spanning the gap. The CDR3 here is CASSLVLWGEQYF. The CDR3 nucleotides read TGTGCCAGCAGCTTAGTTCTCTGGGGCGAGCAGTACTTC.

The V gene is TRBV28, the J gene TRBJ2-1; 7 bases fit TRBD2. CDR1 and CDR2 from the germline V gene are MDHEN and SYDVKM. The CDR3 is made up of 17 amino acids. V shed 10 bases, J shed 2 bases, and the junction held 17 bases outside the gene matches. CDR3 region: CAINQAGVGITYNEQFF. CDR3 nucleotide sequence: TGTGCCATCAACCAGGCGGGAGTGGGGATAACCTACAATGAGCAGTTCTTC. Based on the CDR3 plus reference TRBV28 and TRBJ2-1, the full variable domain is DVKVTQSSRYLVKRTGEKVFLECVQDMDHENMFWYRQDPGLGLRLIYFSYDVKMKEKGDIPEGYSVSREKKERFSLILESASTNQTSMYLCAINQAGVGITYNEQFFGPGTRLTVL.

This rearrangement joins TRBV9 to TRBJ2-7, with D possibly being TRBD2 (6 bases). Germline-derived CDR1 and CDR2 are SGDLS and YYNGEE. This CDR3 contains 12 residues. V was pared by 4 bases and J by 6 bases, with 11 bases between. This CDR3 reads CASSPQGGEQYF. The CDR3 DNA sequence: TGTGCCAGCAGCCCTCAGGGAGGCGAGCAGTACTTC. Drawing the rest from reference TRBV9 and TRBJ2-7, the complete variable domain is DSGVTQTPKHLITATGQRVTLRCSPRSGDLSVYWYQQSLDQGLQFLIQYYNGEERAKGNILERFSAQQFPDLHSELNLSSLELGDSALYFCASSPQGGEQYFGPGTRLTVT.

In its sample, this clone was seen many times. Other DNA variants within this sample encode the same CDR3. The chain combines TRBV6-5 with TRBJ2-2; 8 bases match TRBD1. From germline, CDR1 is MNHEY and CDR2 SVGAGI. The CDR3 is 14 residues long. V dropped 7 bases and J dropped 7; count of bases not matched to a gene: 8. The CDR3 coding sequence is TGTGCCAGCACCCCGGACAGGGCCAGCGGGGAGCTGTTTTTT. Translated: CASTPDRASGELFF.

The chain links TRBV18 to TRBJ1-4, with D uncertain. Germline CDR1 reads KGHSH; CDR2 reads LQKENI. CDR3 length equals 17 residues. Trimming removed 0 bases at V and 8 bases at J, with 19 bases between. The CDR3 loop reads CASSPPYGSRLGEKLFF. DNA of the CDR3: TGTGCCAGCTCACCACCGTATGGTTCAAGGCTTGGGGAAAAACTGTTTTTT.

The J gene is TRBJ2-3, the V gene TRBV5-6, with no clear D. V lost 3 bases, J lost 0 bases, and 11 bases lay in between. Germline V gene lookup returns CDR1 SGHDT and CDR2 YYEEEE. The CDR3 runs 15 residues. CDR3 sequence (DNA): TGTGCCAGCAGCTACTACCTGGGTAGCACAGATACGCAGTATTTT. Encoded protein: CASSYYLGSTDTQYF. Drawing the rest from reference TRBV5-6 and TRBJ2-3, the complete variable domain is DAGVTQSPTHLIKTRGQQVTLRCSPKSGHDTVSWYQQALGQGPQFIFQYYEEEERQRGNFPDRFSGHQFPNYSSELNVNALLLGDSALYLCASSYYLGSTDTQYFGPGTRLTVL.

The rearrangement links TRBV7-2 to TRBJ1-5; no definite D call. The V gene's germline CDR1 is SGHTA and CDR2 FQGNSA. The CDR3 sequence is 15 residues long. V shed 5 bases and J shed 1 base, with 12 bases lying between them. This chain's CDR3 is CASSRTASSNQPQHF. The CDR3 region has the DNA TGTGCCAGCAGCCGAACGGCTTCGAGCAATCAGCCCCAGCATTTT. Drawing the rest from reference TRBV7-2 and TRBJ1-5, the complete variable domain is GAGVSQSPSNKVTEKGKDVELRCDPISGHTALYWYRQSLGQGLEFLIYFQGNSAPDKSGLPSDRFSAERTGGSVSTLTIQRTQQEDSAVYLCASSRTASSNQPQHFGDGTRLSIL.

The gene calls are TRBV28 and TRBJ1-3; no reliable D call. Trimming took off 3 bases at V and 4 bases at J, with 13 bases between the two ends. Germline V gene data show CDR1 as MDHEN and CDR2 as SYDVKM. This CDR3 is 15 amino acids long. The CDR3 loop is CASSFGSLGGNTIYF. CDR3 bases: TGTGCCAGCAGTTTTGGGTCTCTCGGGGGAAACACCATATATTTT.

The rearrangement links TRBV19 to TRBJ2-5; D is unclear. From germline, CDR1 is LNHDA and CDR2 SQIVND (reference sequence). The germline V and J ends were trimmed by 1 base and 5 bases, with 8 bases remaining between them. The CDR3 loop spans 13 amino acids. CDR3 loop: CASSIGLGETQYF. In DNA, the CDR3 is TGTGCCAGTAGTATAGGCTTGGGGGAGACCCAGTACTTC.

The chain links TRBV2 to TRBJ2-1; no clear D gene. This CDR3 is 15 amino acids long. The V gene lost 5 bases and the J gene lost 6 bases, with 17 bases spanning the gap. Germline V CDR1 and CDR2: SNHLY, FYNNEI. Here the CDR3 reads CASSLSSSPVNEQFF. The CDR3 DNA sequence: TGTGCCAGCAGTTTAAGTAGCTCGCCTGTCAATGAGCAGTTCTTC.

The chain uses TRBV28 and TRBJ1-5; a weak D match, TRBD1 (5 bases). The CDR3 is made up of 13 amino acids. Looked up from germline, CDR1 is MDHEN and CDR2 is SYDVKM. V lost 2 bases, J lost 5 bases, and 7 bases lay in between. The CDR3 DNA is TGTGCCAGCAGTTTAGTGGGACATCAGCCCCAGCATTTT. Its translation: CASSLVGHQPQHF.

The chain is built from TRBV20-1 and TRBJ2-7, with a weak D call TRBD1 (6 bases). Between the trimmed V and J ends, which lost 4 bases and 7 bases, there was a span of 8 bases. The V gene's germline CDR1 is DFQATT and CDR2 SNEGSKA (reference sequence). The CDR3 loop spans 10 amino acids. The CDR3 is CSATGTEQYF. Written as DNA, the CDR3 is TGCAGTGCTACTGGGACAGAGCAGTACTTC.

The chain employs TRBV6-6 and TRBJ2-7; 12 positions agree with TRBD1. Germline V CDR1 and CDR2: MNHNY, SVGAGI (reference sequence). Germline trimming cut 7 bases from V and 6 bases from J; bases unmatched to any gene: 7. The CDR3 loop spans 14 amino acids. The CDR3 coding sequence is TGTGCCAGCAAGCAGGGACAGGGGGCGGGCGAGCAGTACTTC. Its protein product is CASKQGQGAGEQYF.

The V and J genes are TRBV7-3 and TRBJ2-2, with unresolved D. This CDR3 is built from 14 residues. Germline V lookup: CDR1 SGHTA, CDR2 FQGTGA. Trimming cost V 2 bases and J 5 bases, with 9 bases left between them. In DNA form, the CDR3 reads TGTGCCAGCAGCTTACATGTCGATACCGGGGAGCTGTTTTTT. This codes for CASSLHVDTGELFF.

About this clone itself: Other DNA sequences of this sample code for an identical CDR3. This chain connects TRBV7-9 to TRBJ1-1; D is ambiguous. The CDR3 totals 12 residues. Germline assignment: CDR1 SEHNR and CDR2 FQNEAQ (reference sequence). The germline V and J ends were trimmed by 5 bases and 0 bases, with 4 bases remaining between them. This CDR3 is CASSPLNTEAFF. Written as DNA, the CDR3 is TGTGCCAGCAGCCCTTTGAACACTGAAGCTTTCTTT.

The genes are TRBV25-1 and TRBJ2-1; D possibly uses TRBD1 or TRBD2 (5 bases each). V was shortened by 1 base and J by 7 bases, with 17 bases between the two germline ends. The germline V gene has CDR1 MGHDK and CDR2 SYGVNS. CDR3 length: 16 amino acids. The CDR3 coding sequence is TGTGCCAGCAGTGAATTTGGGGGAGTTTCTTGGAATGAGCAGTTCTTC. Translating gives CASSEFGGVSWNEQFF. The whole variable domain, filled in from reference TRBV25-1 and TRBJ2-1, reads EADIYQTPRYLVIGTGKKITLECSQTMGHDKMYWYQQDPGMELHLIHYSYGVNSTEKGDLSSESTVSRIRTEHFPLTLESARPSHTSQYLCASSEFGGVSWNEQFFGPGTRLTVL.

This clone was counted a few times. The chain uses TRBV6-5 and TRBJ1-4; 8 bases are a match to TRBD1. The CDR3 consists of 13 residues. The germline V gene has CDR1 MNHEY and CDR2 SVGAGI. After removal of 4 bases from V and 5 bases from J, the junction contained 0 bases not matched to a gene. The CDR3 is CASSWTGNEKLFF. In nucleotides, the CDR3 is TGTGCCAGCAGTTGGACAGGGAATGAAAAACTGTTTTTT.